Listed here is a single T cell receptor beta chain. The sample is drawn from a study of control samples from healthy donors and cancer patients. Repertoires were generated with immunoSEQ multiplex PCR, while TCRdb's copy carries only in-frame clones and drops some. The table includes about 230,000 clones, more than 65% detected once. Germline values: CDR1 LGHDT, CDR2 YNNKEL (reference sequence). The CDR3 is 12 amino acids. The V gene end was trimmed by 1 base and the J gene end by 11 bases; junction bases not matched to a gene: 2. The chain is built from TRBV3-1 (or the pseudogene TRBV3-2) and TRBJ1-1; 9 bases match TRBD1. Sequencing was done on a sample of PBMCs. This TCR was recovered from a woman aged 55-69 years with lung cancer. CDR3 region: CASSQGDRAAFF. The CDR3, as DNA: TGTGCCAGCAGCCAAGGGGACAGGGCCGCTTTCTTT.